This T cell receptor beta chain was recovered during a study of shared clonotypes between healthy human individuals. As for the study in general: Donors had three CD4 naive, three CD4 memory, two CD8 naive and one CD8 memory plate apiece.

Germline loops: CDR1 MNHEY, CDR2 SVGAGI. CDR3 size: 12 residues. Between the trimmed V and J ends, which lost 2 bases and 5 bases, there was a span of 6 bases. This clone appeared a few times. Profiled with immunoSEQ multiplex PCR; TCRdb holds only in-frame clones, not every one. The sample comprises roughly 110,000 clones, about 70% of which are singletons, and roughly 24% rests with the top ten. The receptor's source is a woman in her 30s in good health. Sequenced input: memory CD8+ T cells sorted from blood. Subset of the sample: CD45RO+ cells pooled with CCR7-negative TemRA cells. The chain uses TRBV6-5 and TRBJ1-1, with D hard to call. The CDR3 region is CASSYAETEAFF. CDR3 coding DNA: TGTGCCAGCAGTTACGCCGAAACTGAAGCTTTCTTT.